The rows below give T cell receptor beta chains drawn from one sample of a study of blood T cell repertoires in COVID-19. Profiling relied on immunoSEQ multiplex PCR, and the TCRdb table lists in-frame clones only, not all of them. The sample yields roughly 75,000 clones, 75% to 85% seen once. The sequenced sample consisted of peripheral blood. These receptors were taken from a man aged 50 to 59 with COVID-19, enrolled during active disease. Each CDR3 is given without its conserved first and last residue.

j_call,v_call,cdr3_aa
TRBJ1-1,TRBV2,ASTRDRGFVTEAF
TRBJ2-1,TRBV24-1,ATSESSGRANEQF
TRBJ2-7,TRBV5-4,ASSIYFGYEQY
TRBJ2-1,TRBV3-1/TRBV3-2,ASSQPSSGLEQF
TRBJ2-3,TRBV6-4,ASSDSGDTDTQY
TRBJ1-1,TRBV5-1,ASNPDRGARTEAF
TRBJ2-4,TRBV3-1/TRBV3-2,ASSTGGGVNIQY
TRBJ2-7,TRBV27,ASFSLQGAHEQY
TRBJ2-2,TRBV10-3,AISEGRGLNTGELF
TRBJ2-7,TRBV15,ATSNPRVGAGGSYEQY
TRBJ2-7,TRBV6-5,ASTHRDKFEQY
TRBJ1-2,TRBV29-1,SVVQNYGYT
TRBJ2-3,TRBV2,ASSRLEDTQY
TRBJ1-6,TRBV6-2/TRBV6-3,ASSSVRTGESSPLH
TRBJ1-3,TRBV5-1,ASSLGTGSRSGNTIY
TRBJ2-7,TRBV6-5,ASRDSLTYEQY
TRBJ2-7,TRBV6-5,ASSYGSGEQY
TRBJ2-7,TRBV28,ASSFRQGSSSYEQY
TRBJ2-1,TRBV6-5,AGRLGSSYNEQF
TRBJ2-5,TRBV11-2,ASSFGTQETQY
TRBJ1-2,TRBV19,ASSTIFRDRRNYGYT
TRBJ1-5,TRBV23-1,ASSQWTGGNYQPQH
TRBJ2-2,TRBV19,ASSILAGGPGAGELF
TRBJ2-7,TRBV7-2,ASSKGVAGGREQY
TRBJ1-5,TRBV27,ASSFRGQGDQPQH
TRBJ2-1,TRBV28,ASSPGGATSNEQF
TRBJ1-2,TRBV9,ASSVDGQNYGYT
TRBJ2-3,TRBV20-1,SASPRGASTDTQY
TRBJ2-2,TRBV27,ASSFQWGGTGDTGELF
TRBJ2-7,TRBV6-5,ASSYTGQPTYEQY
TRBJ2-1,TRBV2,ASTLQGEQF